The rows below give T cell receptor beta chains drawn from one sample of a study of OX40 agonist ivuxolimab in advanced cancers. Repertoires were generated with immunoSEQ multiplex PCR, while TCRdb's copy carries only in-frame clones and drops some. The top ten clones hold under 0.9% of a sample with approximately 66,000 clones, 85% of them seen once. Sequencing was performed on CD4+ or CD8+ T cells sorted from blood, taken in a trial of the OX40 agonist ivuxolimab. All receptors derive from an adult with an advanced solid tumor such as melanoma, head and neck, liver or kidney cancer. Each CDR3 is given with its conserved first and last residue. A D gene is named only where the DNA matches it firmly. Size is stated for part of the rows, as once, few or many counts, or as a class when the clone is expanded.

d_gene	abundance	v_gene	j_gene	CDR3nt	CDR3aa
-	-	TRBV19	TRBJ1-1	TGTGCCAGTAGTAACCTTGGACTGAACACTGAAGCTTTCTTT	CASSNLGLNTEAFF
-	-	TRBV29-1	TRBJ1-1	TGCAGCGCGCGGACAGACATGAACACTGAAGCTTTCTTT	CSARTDMNTEAFF
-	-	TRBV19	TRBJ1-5	TGTGCCAGTAGTATAGATCTTAATCAGCCCCAGCATTTT	CASSIDLNQPQHF
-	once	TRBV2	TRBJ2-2	TGTGCCAGCGGAACCGAGGGTTACGCCGGGGAGCTGTTTTTT	CASGTEGYAGELFF
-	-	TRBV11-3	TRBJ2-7	TGTGCCAGCAGCCGTCTTGCGGGATCTACCTACGAGCAGTACTTC	CASSRLAGSTYEQYF
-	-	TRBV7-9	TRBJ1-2	TGTGCCAGCAGCTTGAGTGGTGGCTCGGGCTACACCTTC	CASSLSGGSGYTF
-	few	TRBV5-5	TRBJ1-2	TGTGCCAGCAGCACCCTTGGGGGGAGCTACACCTTC	CASSTLGGSYTF
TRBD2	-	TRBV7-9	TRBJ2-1	TGTGCCAGCAGCTTCCTGCGGGAGGGGAATGAGCAGTTCTTC	CASSFLREGNEQFF
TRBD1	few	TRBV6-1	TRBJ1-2	TGTGCCAGCAGTGGAGGGGGCAGGGTTAACTATGGCTACACCTTC	CASSGGGRVNYGYTF
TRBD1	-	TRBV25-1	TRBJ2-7	TGTGCCAGCAGTGATTGGGACAGGGACGAGCAGTACTTC	CASSDWDRDEQYF
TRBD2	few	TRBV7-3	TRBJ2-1	TGTGCCAGCAGCTACAAAGCGGGACCCTACAATGAGCAGTTCTTC	CASSYKAGPYNEQFF
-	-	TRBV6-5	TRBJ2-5	TGTGCCAGCAGTTACTCGTTCGGGGAGACCCAGTACTTC	CASSYSFGETQYF
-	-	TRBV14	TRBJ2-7	TGTGCCAGCAGCCCCCAGGTGGGGGGTAACGAGCAGTACTTC	CASSPQVGGNEQYF
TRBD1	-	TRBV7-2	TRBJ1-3	TGTGCCAGCAGCCCCGGGACAGGGGGAAACACCATATATTTT	CASSPGTGGNTIYF
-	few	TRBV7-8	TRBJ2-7	TGTGCCAGCAGCTCACAGGATACCCGCTACGAGCAGTACTTC	CASSSQDTRYEQYF
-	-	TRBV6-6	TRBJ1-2	TGTGCCAGCACCCCCGCCCCCAGCAGGGGAGTTCATGGCTACACCTTC	CASTPAPSRGVHGYTF
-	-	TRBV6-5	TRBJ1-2	TGTGCCAGCAGTTACTCGCGCTTGGGGTATGGCTACACCTTC	CASSYSRLGYGYTF
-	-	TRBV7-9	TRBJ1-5	TGTGCCAGCAGCCTGGGCTGGAGTGACCCGTCCCAGCATTTT	CASSLGWSDPSQHF
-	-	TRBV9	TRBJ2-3	TGTGCCAGCAGCGATAGGCTGTCCAGCACAGATACGCAGTATTTT	CASSDRLSSTDTQYF
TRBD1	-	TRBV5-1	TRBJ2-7	TGCGCCAGCAGCCTCGACAGGGCTGGGCCCTACGAGCAGTACTTC	CASSLDRAGPYEQYF
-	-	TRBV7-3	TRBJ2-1	TGTGCCAGCAGCTTAACTAGGCACAATGAGCAGTTCTTC	CASSLTRHNEQFF
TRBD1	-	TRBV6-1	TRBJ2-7	TGTGCCAGCAGGGGACAGGGGATCTACGAGCAGTACTTC	CASRGQGIYEQYF
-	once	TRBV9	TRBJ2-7	TGTGCCAGCAGCGTACAGGGTGGGTACGAGCAGTACTTC	CASSVQGGYEQYF
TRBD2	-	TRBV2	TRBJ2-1	TGTGCCAGCAGTGATTCTTGGGCGGGGGGAAGCTACAATGAGCAGTTCTTC	CASSDSWAGGSYNEQFF
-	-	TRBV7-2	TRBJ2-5	TGTGCCAGCAGCTTCCAAGGGGCCCAAGAGACCCAGTACTTC	CASSFQGAQETQYF
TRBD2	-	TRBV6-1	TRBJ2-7	TGTGCCAGCAACATGGGGGGAGCGGGAGACCACGAGCAGTACTTC	CASNMGGAGDHEQYF
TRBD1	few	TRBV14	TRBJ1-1	TGTGCCAGCAGCCAAAAAAGACCAGGGGGGAACACTGAAGCTTTCTTT	CASSQKRPGGNTEAFF
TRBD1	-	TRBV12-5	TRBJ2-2	TGTGCTAGTGGTTTGCGACAGGGGAGCACCGGGGAGCTGTTTTTT	CASGLRQGSTGELFF
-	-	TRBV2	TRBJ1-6	TGTGCCAGCAGGCCTCAGACAGGAGATAATTCACCCCTCCACTTT	CASRPQTGDNSPLHF
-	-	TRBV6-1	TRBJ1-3	TGTGCCAGCAGGTCTACAGGGGGAAACACCATATATTTT	CASRSTGGNTIYF
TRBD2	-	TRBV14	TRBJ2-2	TGTGCCAGCAGCCATCGCCGGCGTCGGACTAGCGGGAGGGACGTAGAAAACACCGGGGAGCTGTTTTTT	CASSHRRRRTSGRDVENTGELFF
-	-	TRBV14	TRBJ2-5	TGTGCCAGCAGCCAAGTCCGGGACGGCCTCCAAGAGACCCAGTACTTC	CASSQVRDGLQETQYF
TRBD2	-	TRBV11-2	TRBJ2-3	TGTGCCAGCAGCTTAGTGGCTAGCGGGAGGGCCATAGATACGCAGTATTTT	CASSLVASGRAIDTQYF
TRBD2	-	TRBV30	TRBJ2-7	TGTGCCTGGAGGCCTAGCGGGAGGCTTTCCTACGAGCAGTACTTC	CAWRPSGRLSYEQYF
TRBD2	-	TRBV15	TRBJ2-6	TGTGCCACCAGCTGGGGGAGGGGAGGTGGGGCCAACGTCCTGACTTTC	CATSWGRGGGANVLTF
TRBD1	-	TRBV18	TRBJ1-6	TGTGCCAGCTCACGGGGGACAGATAATTCACCCCTCCACTTT	CASSRGTDNSPLHF
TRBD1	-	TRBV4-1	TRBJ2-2	TGCGCCAGCAGCCGACAAACAGGGGCCTCGAACACCGGGGAGCTGTTTTTT	CASSRQTGASNTGELFF
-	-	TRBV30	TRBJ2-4	TGTGCCTGGAGCCCGCCGACGTTACTAGCCAAAAACATTCAGTACTTC	CAWSPPTLLAKNIQYF
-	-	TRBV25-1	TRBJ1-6	TGTGCCAGCAGTGAATTCACAGGAGGCAATTCACCCCTCCACTTT	CASSEFTGGNSPLHF
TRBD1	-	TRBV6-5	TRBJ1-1	TGTGCCAGCCAGCGGGACAGAGGTAACACTGAAGCTTTCTTT	CASQRDRGNTEAFF
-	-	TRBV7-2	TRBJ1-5	TGTGCCAGCAGCTTAGAAATGGGACAAACATCGCCCCAGCATTTT	CASSLEMGQTSPQHF
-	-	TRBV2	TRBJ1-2	TGTGCCAGCAACCGACTGCCCGGGGAGGGTGGCTACACCTTC	CASNRLPGEGGYTF
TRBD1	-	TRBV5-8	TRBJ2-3	TGTGCCAGCAGCAACGGACAGGGGGCAGATACGCAGTATTTT	CASSNGQGADTQYF
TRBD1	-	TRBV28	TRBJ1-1	TGTGCCAGCAGCTCCTACAGGGGGGGTCACGGTGAGGCTTTCTTT	CASSSYRGGHGEAFF
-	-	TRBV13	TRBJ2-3	TGTGCCAGCAGCTTAACGGTCACAGATACGCAGTATTTT	CASSLTVTDTQYF
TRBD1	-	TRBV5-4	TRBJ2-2	TGTGCCAGCAGCTTGTTCAGGGGGAGCGCCGGGGAGCTGTTTTTT	CASSLFRGSAGELFF
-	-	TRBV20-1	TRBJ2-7	TGCAGTGCTAGAAAAGACGAGCAGTACTTC	CSARKDEQYF
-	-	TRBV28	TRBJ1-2	TGTGCCAGCAGTTTAGCCGGGAACTATGGCTACACCTTC	CASSLAGNYGYTF
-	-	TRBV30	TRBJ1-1	TGTGCCTGGAGTGCACCTTACACTGAAGCTTTCTTT	CAWSAPYTEAFF
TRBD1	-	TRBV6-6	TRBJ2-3	TGTGCCAGCAGTCCGCCGGGACAGGGCACAGATACGCAGTATTTT	CASSPPGQGTDTQYF
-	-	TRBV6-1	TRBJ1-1	TGTGCCAGCAGTAAAGGACACCAAATGAACACTGAAGCTTTCTTT	CASSKGHQMNTEAFF
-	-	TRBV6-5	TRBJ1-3	TGTGCCAGCAGTTACTCTAGGTCCGGGGGAAACACCATATATTTT	CASSYSRSGGNTIYF